Listed here are 15 T cell receptor beta chains from one sample, sequenced in a study of CD8 T cells in cerebrospinal fluid in Alzheimer's disease. For each CDR3 protein, TCRdb gives one entry from its re-call of the 10x single-cell sequencing reads, without DNA. In all, the sample yields some 1,600 distinct CDR3 sequences. Sequences were obtained from cerebrospinal fluid. The receptors were gathered from a human donor with mild cognitive impairment.

Considering frequency, this clonotype is large. This chain uses TRBV20-1 with TRBJ2-7; TCRdb designates TRBD1, a call that cannot be tested without DNA. Germline CDR1 and CDR2: DFQATT and SNEGSKA (reference sequence). The CDR3 is 16 residues long. CDR3 sequence reads: CSARDHGGYHSYEQYF.

This clonotype is medium-sized by frequency. The J gene is TRBJ1-4, the V gene TRBV2; TCRdb designates TRBD1, a call that cannot be tested without DNA. The CDR3 is 14 amino acids. CDR1 SNHLY and CDR2 FYNNEI come from the germline V gene. This CDR3 is CASNKDTLNEKLFF.

By frequency, this clonotype is medium-sized. The gene calls are TRBV3-1 and TRBJ2-7. Germline V lookup: CDR1 LGHDT, CDR2 YNNKEL (reference sequence). CDR3 length: 12 amino acids. CDR3 residues: CASSQAAHEQYF.

Judged by frequency, this clonotype is medium-sized. This chain joins TRBV25-1 and TRBJ1-6; the TRBD1 assignment by TCRdb is unverifiable without DNA. The CDR3 contains 14 residues. Germline loops: CDR1 MGHDK, CDR2 SYGVNS. CDR3 in amino acids: CASSPTGGGSPLHF.

This clonotype is called medium-sized based on its frequency. V is TRBV18 and J is TRBJ2-1. CDR1 and CDR2 from the germline V gene are KGHSH and LQKENI. This CDR3 spans 15 amino acids. The CDR3 here is CASSPLRTSNNEQFF.

By frequency, this clonotype registers medium-sized (0.01 to 0.1%). The J gene is TRBJ2-1, the V gene TRBV20-1; TCRdb's D gene call, TRBD1, goes unchecked for lack of DNA. The CDR3 consists of 14 residues. Germline V gene lookup returns CDR1 DFQATT and CDR2 SNEGSKA (reference sequence). CDR3 protein: CSARPLEESDEQFF.

Measured by frequency, this clonotype is large. J is TRBJ1-1 and V is TRBV10-2; with no DNA, the TCRdb D assignment of TRBD1 cannot be verified. CDR3 length: 13 amino acids. Germline V gene data show CDR1 as WSHSY and CDR2 as SAAADI. CDR3 region: CASAGQPNTEAFF.

In terms of frequency, this clonotype is medium-sized (0.01 to 0.1%). The rearrangement uses TRBV15 and TRBJ2-7; TCRdb calls TRBD2, which cannot be checked without DNA. Germline values: CDR1 LNHNV, CDR2 YYDKDF (reference sequence). The CDR3 has 16 amino acids. CDR3 region: CATSRDLGGTIYEQYF.

V usage is TRBV11-2 and J usage is TRBJ2-7. Germline CDR1 is SGHAT and CDR2 is FQNNGV. The CDR3 has 15 amino acids. The CDR3 loop is CASSLDRASGGEQYF.

Frequency places this clonotype as medium-sized (0.01 to 0.1%). The chain employs TRBV11-2 and TRBJ1-4; TCRdb lists TRBD1, though no DNA is available to test this call. CDR3 length: 15 residues. Germline CDR1 reads SGHAT; CDR2 reads FQNNGV. CDR3 loop: CASSAGQEELEKLFF. Drawing the rest from reference TRBV11-2 and TRBJ1-4, the complete variable domain is EAGVAQSPRYKIIEKRQSVAFWCNPISGHATLYWYQQILGQGPKLLIQFQNNGVVDDSQLPKDRFSAERLKGVDSTLKIQPAKLEDSAVYLCASSAGQEELEKLFFGSGTQLSVL.

This clonotype is identified as large from frequency. The chain links TRBV27 to TRBJ2-2. The CDR3 is 16 residues long. Germline V CDR1 and CDR2: MNHEY, SMNVEV (reference sequence). The CDR3 sequence is CASSLWSGIGTGELFF.

This clonotype is called medium-sized based on its frequency. The chain has TRBV2 and TRBJ2-1; the D call of TRBD1 rests on TCRdb alone, since no DNA is present to check it. CDR3 length: 13 residues. CDR1 is SNHLY, CDR2 FYNNEI, per germline. The chain's CDR3 is CASTTGFYNEQFF.

The chain employs TRBV19 and TRBJ2-3; TCRdb reports TRBD2, a call that lacks DNA to check it against. Looked up from germline, CDR1 is LNHDA and CDR2 is SQIVND (reference sequence). CDR3 length equals 14 residues. The CDR3 here is CASSYGLGWDTQYF.

Measured by frequency, this clonotype is medium-sized (0.01 to 0.1%). V usage is TRBV7-3 and J usage is TRBJ2-1; TCRdb gives TRBD2 as the D gene, but with no DNA this cannot be confirmed. Germline assignment: CDR1 SGHTA and CDR2 FQGTGA. This CDR3 contains 15 residues. The CDR3 loop is CASSLNSFTSNEQFF.

The rearrangement joins TRBV19 to TRBJ1-2; there is no DNA to check the TCRdb D call of TRBD1. The germline gives CDR1 LNHDA, CDR2 SQIVND (reference sequence). This CDR3 is 12 amino acids long. This CDR3 reads CASSRQGDGYTF. The full variable domain, with the rest looked up from reference TRBV19 and TRBJ1-2, is DGGITQSPKYLFRKEGQNVTLSCEQNLNHDAMYWYRQDPGQGLRLIYYSQIVNDFQKGDIAEGYSVSREKKESFPLTVTSAQKNPTAFYLCASSRQGDGYTFGSGTRLTVV.